This T cell receptor (beta chain) originates from a study of beta chain features in type 1 diabetes. General study points: For Type 1 diabetes patients, all four CD4+ subsets carried TCRB CDR3s that were moderately but significantly shorter. HLA effects on TCRB rearrangement stayed unresolved here.

Concerning this clone: Its matching antigen is unknown.

The investigators reverse transcribed all of the isolated RNA, so they sequenced expressed TCRB transcripts. Sequencing used immunoSEQ multiplex PCR; TCRdb keeps in-frame clones, though not all of them. The data contain 300,000 or so clones, 13% of them singletons. V lost 6 bases and J 5 bases, leaving 19 bases between the germline ends. CDR1 SEHNR and CDR2 FQNEAQ come from the germline V gene (reference sequence). This CDR3 has 15 amino acids. The sequence came from a woman younger than 30 with type 1 diabetes. The chain joins TRBV7-9 to TRBJ1-1, with a possible D match to TRBD1 (6 bases). Sequencing was carried out using naive CD4+ T cells from blood. In DNA form, the CDR3 reads TGTGCCAGCAGACCATCTACAGGGAGAAGGACTGAAGCTTTCTTT. It codes for CASRPSTGRRTEAFF. Combining the CDR3 with reference TRBV7-9 and TRBJ1-1 gives the whole variable domain DTGVSQNPRHKITKRGQNVTFRCDPISEHNRLYWYRQTLGQGPEFLTYFQNEAQLEKSRLLSDRFSAERPKGSFSTLEIQRTEQGDSAMYLCASRPSTGRRTEAFFGQGTRLTVV.